This paragraph reports one T cell receptor beta chain. The data derive from a study of blood T cell repertoires in COVID-19. Across the whole study: The origin of the acute and convalescent COVID-19 samples was the United States, Italy and Spain. PBMCs, B-cell-depleted T cells, or T cells provided the cDNA or gDNA that made up the material.

The table came from immunoSEQ multiplex PCR; TCRdb's copy has only in-frame clones and leaves some out. The sample yields roughly 300,000 clones, roughly 90% seen once. Seattle patients were enrolled while actively infected and followed longitudinally. V was clipped by 6 bases and J by 4 bases, with 16 bases between them. The CDR3 is 15 amino acids. Germline V gives CDR1 MNHEY, CDR2 SVGAGI. This receptor was obtained from a woman in her twenties or thirties with COVID-19, enrolled during active disease. V gene TRBV6-5 combines with J gene TRBJ1-3; the D is unclear. The sequencing input was peripheral blood. The CDR3 DNA is TGTGCCAGCAGCCCCCCGGGAGGAGAAGGAAACACCATATATTTT. This gives the protein CASSPPGGEGNTIYF.